The next 29 T cell receptor beta chains were all read from a single sample in a study of CD8 T cells in ankylosing spondylitis. Regarding the study as a whole: Among TCR beta sequences, a motif of 7 to 9 highly homologous variants appeared characteristic of ankylosing spondylitis blood.

No antigens are known for them. TCRdb processed the 5' RACE reads anew with MiXCR; each CDR3 protein has one entry. The sample has 500,000 or so distinct CDR3 sequences; roughly 5% are singletons. Sequencing was carried out using blood, either unsorted or a sorted T cell fraction (not recorded which). The receptors were gathered from a male donor with ankylosing spondylitis.

The chain links TRBV6-2 or TRBV6-3 to TRBJ1-2; D is uncertain. The CDR3 is 12 amino acids. Trimming shortened V by 2 bases and J by 5 bases, and 6 bases separated the two germline ends. Germline CDR1 reads MNHEY; CDR2 reads SVGEGT. The CDR3 DNA follows: TGTGCCAGCAGTTACGCAGCGTATGGCTACACCTTC. Translating gives CASSYAAYGYTF.

This clonotype was found many times. The chain is built from TRBV10-2 and TRBJ1-5, with no clear D. Germline assignment: CDR1 WSHSY and CDR2 SAAADI. This CDR3 contains 16 residues. The germline V and J ends were trimmed by 0 bases and 3 bases, with 12 bases remaining between them. The CDR3 region is CASSESTIYTNQPQHF. The CDR3 DNA follows: TGCGCCAGCAGTGAGTCGACAATATACACCAATCAGCCCCAGCATTTT.

Ten or more counts support this clonotype. This chain links TRBV5-1 with TRBJ2-2; 8 bases agree with TRBD1. This CDR3 spans 16 amino acids. V trimming: 0 bases; J trimming: 3 bases; junction bases outside the gene matches: 4. In germline, CDR1 is SGHRS, CDR2 YFSETQ. CDR3 region: CASSLVAGGYTGELFF. CDR3 sequence (DNA): TGCGCCAGCAGCTTGGTGGCAGGGGGCTACACCGGGGAGCTGTTTTTT.

The sample holds many counts of this clonotype. The chain has TRBV7-9 and TRBJ1-2; the D is unclear. Germline CDR1 reads SEHNR; CDR2 reads FQNEAQ (reference sequence). The CDR3 extends over 12 amino acids. The V gene lost 4 bases and the J gene lost 8 bases, with 11 bases spanning the gap. The CDR3 nucleotides read TGTGCCAGCAGCTCCTTTATGGGGGGCTACACCTTC. Amino acids: CASSSFMGGYTF.

This clonotype was observed many times. This chain connects TRBV7-2 to TRBJ1-2; possibly TRBD1 for D (6 bases). This CDR3 is built from 13 residues. Germline loops: CDR1 SGHTA, CDR2 FQGNSA. Trimming cost V 3 bases and J 4 bases, with 9 bases left between them. CDR3 DNA sequence: TGTGCCAGCAGCTTTGGACAGCGCTATGGCTACACCTTC. Its translation is CASSFGQRYGYTF. Full variable domain (outside the CDR3, taken from reference TRBV7-2 and TRBJ1-2): GAGVSQSPSNKVTEKGKDVELRCDPISGHTALYWYRQSLGQGLEFLIYFQGNSAPDKSGLPSDRFSAERTGGSVSTLTIQRTQQEDSAVYLCASSFGQRYGYTFGSGTRLTVV.

This clonotype was seen a few times. The genes are TRBV7-9 and TRBJ2-7; maybe TRBD1 (5 bases). Trimming left V 4 bases short and J 3 bases short, with 16 bases between. Germline CDR1 and CDR2: SEHNR and FQNEAQ (reference sequence). CDR3 length equals 15 residues. The DNA for the CDR3 is TGTGCCAGCAGCTCGCCGTGGCAGGGTAACTACGAGCAGTACTTC. Encoded protein: CASSSPWQGNYEQYF.

This clonotype occurred a few times. The V call is TRBV24-1, the J call TRBJ2-3, with D unclear. CDR3 length: 13 residues. The ends were cut back, 5 bases at V and 6 bases at J, with 11 bases in the middle. Germline CDR1 and CDR2: KGHDR and SFDVKD. The DNA of the CDR3 is TGTGCCACCAGTGGGGGTCGTTGGGATACGCAGTATTTT. This gives the protein CATSGGRWDTQYF.

The chain combines TRBV6-2 or TRBV6-3 with TRBJ2-3; 7 bases line up with TRBD2. This CDR3 comprises 15 residues. Germline-derived CDR1 and CDR2 are MNHEY and SVGEGT. Unmatched junction bases numbered 7, after V lost 5 bases and J lost 2 bases. The CDR3 sequence: CASSPGTTDTDTQYF. The CDR3 nucleotides are TGTGCCAGCAGTCCCGGGACTACCGACACAGATACGCAGTATTTT.

This clonotype was counted many times. CDR3 loop: CASSFGPYGQPQHF. CDR3 in DNA: TGTGCCAGCAGCTTCGGGCCTTACGGACAGCCCCAGCATTTT. This sequence joins TRBV7-2 and TRBJ1-5; no reliable D call. Trimming pared 3 bases from V and 7 bases from J, leaving 13 bases between. The length of the CDR3 is 14 residues. Germline V CDR1 and CDR2: SGHTA, FQGNSA. Filled out from reference TRBV7-2 and TRBJ1-5, the complete variable domain reads GAGVSQSPSNKVTEKGKDVELRCDPISGHTALYWYRQSLGQGLEFLIYFQGNSAPDKSGLPSDRFSAERTGGSVSTLTIQRTQQEDSAVYLCASSFGPYGQPQHFGDGTRLSIL.

This clonotype was recorded many times. The gene calls are TRBV5-1 and TRBJ2-1; 7 nucleotides agree with TRBD2. Germline CDR1 reads SGHRS; CDR2 reads YFSETQ. With V trimmed by 6 bases and J by 6 bases, 12 bases remained unmatched. The CDR3 loop spans 15 amino acids. The DNA of the CDR3 is TGCGCCAGCACGAGCCGGGGGAGCGGGATCAATGAGCAGTTCTTC. This translates into CASTSRGSGINEQFF.

This clonotype showed up many times. V is TRBV29-1 and J is TRBJ1-1; D is ambiguous. Germline loops: CDR1 SQVTM, CDR2 ANQGSEA. The CDR3 spans 14 residues. V lost 4 bases and J lost 0, with 12 bases in between. The CDR3 sequence: CSVVVRILNTEAFF. In nucleotides, the CDR3 is TGCAGCGTTGTGGTACGCATCCTGAACACTGAAGCTTTCTTT.

This clonotype occurred many times. This chain connects TRBV10-3 to TRBJ1-1, with 9 nucleotides matching TRBD1. V lost 10 bases to trimming and J lost 6 bases; unmatched junction nucleotides: 18. The CDR3 covers 16 residues. CDR1 is ENHRY, CDR2 SYGVKD, per germline. CDR3 protein: CASRESWGTGSAEAFF. The CDR3 DNA sequence: TGTGCCAGCAGGGAGTCCTGGGGGACAGGGAGTGCTGAAGCTTTCTTT.

This clonotype has a count of ten or more. CDR3 in amino acids: CASSSNPGMNTEAFF. The CDR3 DNA follows: TGCGCCAGCAGCTCCAACCCCGGGATGAACACTGAAGCTTTCTTT. V is TRBV5-1 and J is TRBJ1-1, with no clear D. The CDR3 length is 15 residues. Trimming removed 3 bases at V and 0 bases at J, with 12 bases between. Looked up from germline, CDR1 is SGHRS and CDR2 is YFSETQ.

This clonotype was picked up many times. The chain recombines TRBV15 with TRBJ1-1; perhaps TRBD1 as D (5 bases). From germline, CDR1 is LNHNV and CDR2 YYDKDF (reference sequence). The V gene lost 4 bases and the J gene lost 3 bases, with 9 bases spanning the gap. The CDR3 has 13 amino acids. As DNA, the CDR3 is TGTGCCACCAGCAAGGCGGGACACACTGAAGCTTTCTTT. Protein sequence: CATSKAGHTEAFF.

This clonotype came up many times. The CDR3 here is CASSFSGNQPQHF. The CDR3 nucleotides are TGTGCCAGCAGTTTTTCGGGAAATCAGCCCCAGCATTTT. This chain connects TRBV12-3 or TRBV12-4 to TRBJ1-5; D ambiguous. The CDR3 contains 13 residues. V shed 3 bases and J shed 4 bases, with 7 bases lying between them.

This clonotype was found many times. V gene TRBV5-1 combines with J gene TRBJ2-2; TRBD2 might be the D (6 bases). V was pared by 4 bases and J by 13 bases, with 14 bases between. Germline V gene data show CDR1 as SGHRS and CDR2 as YFSETQ. The CDR3 covers 12 residues. CDR3 residues: CASSPEEGRLFF. CDR3 nucleotides: TGCGCCAGCAGCCCCGAGGAGGGGCGGCTGTTTTTT.

The sample holds many counts of this clonotype. This chain links TRBV6-1 with TRBJ1-2; D remains unclear. Trimming cost V 11 bases and J 7 bases, with 11 bases left between them. Germline CDR1 and CDR2: MNHNS and SASEGT. The CDR3 length is 10 residues. CDR3 in amino acids: CAGRTGGYTF. The DNA of the CDR3 is TGTGCCGGAAGGACGGGTGGCTACACCTTC.

This clonotype was counted many times. The V call is TRBV29-1, the J call TRBJ2-7, with TRBD1 matching 7 bases. V was clipped by 4 bases and J by 3 bases; unmatched bases: 6. The CDR3 covers 13 residues. Per the germline V gene, CDR1 is SQVTM and CDR2 is ANQGSEA. The CDR3 region is CSVVETGNYEQYF. The CDR3 nucleotides are TGCAGCGTTGTCGAGACAGGGAACTACGAGCAGTACTTC.

This clonotype appeared a few times. The V and J genes are TRBV11-1 and TRBJ2-1, with 7 bases identical to TRBD2. CDR3 length equals 18 residues. The ends lost 5 bases at V and 6 bases at J; junction bases unmatched: 19. Germline values: CDR1 SGHAT, CDR2 FQDESV (reference sequence). The CDR3: CASSPRATSAGNGNEQFF. In nucleotides, the CDR3 is TGTGCCAGCAGCCCAAGGGCTACTAGCGCCGGAAATGGCAATGAGCAGTTCTTC.

This clonotype occurred a few times. V gene TRBV12-3 or TRBV12-4 combines with J gene TRBJ1-1; the match to TRBD1 covers 9 bases. With V trimmed by 6 bases and J by 3 bases, 5 bases remained unmatched. The CDR3 sequence is 14 residues long. CDR3 DNA sequence: TGTGCCAGCAGAACAGGGGGCCTTCACACTGAAGCTTTCTTT. Translating it yields CASRTGGLHTEAFF.

This clonotype was counted between two and nine times. The chain carries TRBV6-1 and TRBJ2-1; 9 nucleotides align to TRBD2. The CDR3 spans 17 residues. The germline V gene encodes CDR1 MNHNS and CDR2 SASEGT. The J segment lost 4 bases and the V segment lost 2 bases, leaving 9 bases of the junction unmatched. DNA for the CDR3: TGTGCCAGCAGTGAACTGGGACTAGCAGCTCTATACAATGAGCAGTTCTTC. Translation gives CASSELGLAALYNEQFF.

Turning to this clonotype: This clone may be a read error of a much larger clone one base away. The missing conserved phenylalanine or tryptophan at the end of this CDR3 makes a read error likely. CDR3 coding DNA: TGTGCCAGCAGTTTTCCGGACAGCACAGATACGCAGTATTTA. Protein sequence: CASSFPDSTDTQYL. The V call is TRBV28, the J call TRBJ2-3; D is uncertain. From germline, CDR1 is MDHEN and CDR2 SYDVKM. CDR3 length: 14 amino acids. The ends were cut back, 3 bases at V and 0 bases at J, with 7 bases in the middle.

The chain carries TRBV4-3 and TRBJ1-1; D perhaps matches TRBD1 (6 bases). The CDR3 sequence is 14 residues long. Trimming pared 2 bases from V and 6 bases from J, leaving 13 bases between. CDR1 LGHNA and CDR2 YSLEER come from the germline V gene. The CDR3 nucleotides are TGCGCCAGCAGCCAACAATGGGGGGCTGCTGAAGCTTTCTTT. Its translation is CASSQQWGAAEAFF.

V and J are TRBV7-9 and TRBJ2-1; the D call may be TRBD1 or TRBD2 (7 bases each). Deletions cut 5 bases from V and 7 bases from J, with 18 bases between. This CDR3 contains 15 residues. Germline values: CDR1 SEHNR, CDR2 FQNEAQ (reference sequence). The CDR3 reads CASSEGLQGGNEQFF. CDR3 in DNA: TGTGCCAGCAGCGAGGGGCTCCAGGGGGGGAATGAGCAGTTCTTC.

About this clonotype itself: With a much larger clone just one base away, this may be a read error. The V call is TRBV5-1, the J call TRBJ1-6; D gene uncertain. The CDR3 totals 21 residues. V was cut by 6 bases and J by 0 bases, with 28 bases left in between. The germline gives CDR1 SGHRS, CDR2 YFSETQ. CDR3 amino acids: CASNLRNTCKNLSSYNSPLHF. In nucleotides, the CDR3 is TGCGCCAGCAACCTACGAAATACCTGCAAGAACCTTAGCTCCTATAATTCACCCCTCCACTTT.

This clonotype has ten or more counts. The J gene is TRBJ1-5, the V gene TRBV7-9; D perhaps matches TRBD1 (5 bases). The CDR3 runs to 13 residues. Germline loops: CDR1 SEHNR, CDR2 FQNEAQ (reference sequence). V gave up 5 bases and J gave up 4 bases, with 9 bases separating them. CDR3 region: CASSEWGNQPQHF. The CDR3 DNA reads as TGTGCCAGCAGCGAGTGGGGGAATCAGCCCCAGCATTTT.

This clonotype appeared many times. The V and J genes are TRBV5-1 and TRBJ2-4; 9 bases match TRBD2. Looked up from germline, CDR1 is SGHRS and CDR2 is YFSETQ. After removal of 0 bases from V and 1 base from J, the junction contained 8 bases not matched to a gene. The CDR3 length is 18 residues. The CDR3 here is CASSLEASGKVAKNIQYF. The CDR3 DNA reads TGCGCCAGCAGCTTGGAGGCTAGCGGGAAGGTGGCCAAAAACATTCAGTACTTC.

This clonotype occurred many times. This chain uses TRBV5-1 with TRBJ1-4; D might be TRBD1 (5 bases). This CDR3 contains 15 residues. V was cut by 6 bases and J by 0 bases, with 12 bases left in between. Germline values: CDR1 SGHRS, CDR2 YFSETQ. CDR3 protein: CASTREAATNEKLFF. DNA for the CDR3: TGCGCCAGCACCAGGGAGGCGGCAACTAATGAAAAACTGTTTTTT. Complete variable domain (other parts from reference TRBV5-1 and TRBJ1-4): KAGVTQTPRYLIKTRGQQVTLSCSPISGHRSVSWYQQTPGQGLQFLFEYFSETQRNKGNFPGRFSGRQFSNSRSEMNVSTLELGDSALYLCASTREAATNEKLFFGSGTQLSVL.

In this sample, this clonotype turned up many times. This rearrangement joins TRBV5-1 to TRBJ2-1; 14 nucleotides line up with TRBD2. Per the germline V gene, CDR1 is SGHRS and CDR2 is YFSETQ. There are 16 residues in the CDR3. The junction had 5 bases not matched to a gene; V was cut back by 4 bases and J by 5 bases. The CDR3 nucleotides are TGCGCCAGCAGCCTGGGACTAGCGGGAGCCCACAATGAGCAGTTCTTC. Translated: CASSLGLAGAHNEQFF.